The entry below describes one T cell receptor beta chain. Its antigen is still unknown. This sample was included in a study of T cell repertoires in ileal Crohn's disease. At the level of the study: At surgery, about 34% of patients smoked, with median disease duration roughly 7.2 years. Regarding the study as a whole: Endoscopic recurrence occurred in every patient whose clonality exceeded 26.8%. Compared with CD4 T cells, sorted CD8 cells carried more expanded clones.

Clones were read by immunoSEQ multiplex PCR, and TCRdb kept only the in-frame ones, dropping some. Here the sample spans thousands of clones, around 84% being singletons. Germline V gene sequence: CDR1 MNHNS, CDR2 SASEGT. The length of the CDR3 is 16 residues. The germline V and J ends were trimmed by 1 base and 4 bases, with 16 bases remaining between them. This clonotype was sampled from an adult with Crohn's disease. J is TRBJ1-2 and V is TRBV6-1, with D possibly being TRBD1 (5 bases). Sequenced material: ileal tissue. CDR3 bases: TGTGCCAGCAGTGAAGGGACCCCTCAAAGGGGCTATGGCTACACCTTC. Its protein product is CASSEGTPQRGYGYTF.